The rows below give T cell receptor beta chains drawn from one sample of a study of blood T cell repertoires in COVID-19. Only in-frame clones appear in the TCRdb table, and some are missing; sequencing was by immunoSEQ multiplex PCR. The sample comprises 95,000 to 100,000 clones, less than 85% of which are singletons, and about 1.7% rests with the top ten. The sequenced sample consisted of peripheral blood. Source of these receptors: a woman aged 70-85 years with active or convalescent COVID-19. Each CDR3 is given with its conserved first and last residue. The order of the fields is V gene, clone size, D gene, J gene, CDR3 DNA, CDR3 protein. A D gene is named only where the DNA matches it firmly. The size entry is marked missing in some rows and otherwise reads once, few, many or a size class.

v_gene: TRBV25-1
abundance: few
d_gene: TRBD1
j_gene: TRBJ1-3
CDR3nt: TGTGCCAGCAACGGACAGGGGGCGAGAAACACCATATATTTT
CDR3aa: CASNGQGARNTIYF

v_gene: TRBV7-8
abundance: NA
d_gene: TRBD1
j_gene: TRBJ2-7
CDR3nt: TGTGCCAGCAGCACCTCAGACTCGGGACAGGGGGCCTACGAGCAGTACTTC
CDR3aa: CASSTSDSGQGAYEQYF

v_gene: TRBV19
abundance: NA
d_gene: TRBD1
j_gene: TRBJ1-2
CDR3nt: TGTGCCAGTACGTGGGACAGGCTGAATGGCTACACCTTC
CDR3aa: CASTWDRLNGYTF

v_gene: TRBV28
abundance: NA
d_gene: TRBD2
j_gene: TRBJ2-3
CDR3nt: TGTGCCAGCAGTTACCGGCGGGGGGGCCTAGCTGATACGCAGTATTTT
CDR3aa: CASSYRRGGLADTQYF

v_gene: TRBV6-2/TRBV6-3
abundance: NA
d_gene: NA
j_gene: TRBJ1-3
CDR3nt: TGTGCCAGCAGTTACGGGCTCAGGACTACCCCACTCTCTGGAAACACCATATATTTT
CDR3aa: CASSYGLRTTPLSGNTIYF

v_gene: TRBV15
abundance: NA
d_gene: NA
j_gene: TRBJ1-1
CDR3nt: TGTGCCACCAGCAGAGATACAGGGCTAGGAACTGAAGCTTTCTTT
CDR3aa: CATSRDTGLGTEAFF

v_gene: TRBV28
abundance: few
d_gene: TRBD1
j_gene: TRBJ1-5
CDR3nt: TGTGCCAGCAGTACTGTGACAGGGCTCGCTCAGCCCCAGCATTTT
CDR3aa: CASSTVTGLAQPQHF

v_gene: TRBV19
abundance: NA
d_gene: NA
j_gene: TRBJ1-3
CDR3nt: TGTGCCAGTAGTATGACAGATATCTCTGGAAACACCATATATTTT
CDR3aa: CASSMTDISGNTIYF

v_gene: TRBV28
abundance: NA
d_gene: NA
j_gene: TRBJ2-6
CDR3nt: TGTGCCAGCAGTTTTAGGGCAGGGAAGAGCTCTGGGGCCAACGTCCTGACTTTC
CDR3aa: CASSFRAGKSSGANVLTF

v_gene: TRBV11-2
abundance: NA
d_gene: NA
j_gene: TRBJ2-2
CDR3nt: TGTGCCAGCAGCGCGATCCCTGCTCGGGCCGGGGAGCTGTTTTTT
CDR3aa: CASSAIPARAGELFF

v_gene: TRBV30
abundance: NA
d_gene: NA
j_gene: TRBJ1-2
CDR3nt: TGTGCCTGGAGTGTTTCAGGGTTTGATGGCTACACCTTC
CDR3aa: CAWSVSGFDGYTF

v_gene: TRBV4-3
abundance: NA
d_gene: NA
j_gene: TRBJ2-1
CDR3nt: TGCGCCAGCAGCCAACGGGTTTACAATGAGCAGTTCTTC
CDR3aa: CASSQRVYNEQFF

v_gene: TRBV19
abundance: NA
d_gene: TRBD1
j_gene: TRBJ1-1
CDR3nt: TGTGCCAGTAGGAGTCAGGGGGCAGGATACACTGAAGCTTTCTTT
CDR3aa: CASRSQGAGYTEAFF

v_gene: TRBV28
abundance: NA
d_gene: TRBD1
j_gene: TRBJ2-3
CDR3nt: TGTGCCAGCATCACAGGGGCTAAAAACACAGATACGCAGTATTTT
CDR3aa: CASITGAKNTDTQYF

v_gene: TRBV4-3
abundance: few
d_gene: NA
j_gene: TRBJ1-1
CDR3nt: TGCGCCAGCAGCCAAGATCAGGCGGGGCGCTACCCAGCTTTCTTT
CDR3aa: CASSQDQAGRYPAFF

v_gene: TRBV6-5
abundance: NA
d_gene: TRBD1
j_gene: TRBJ2-7
CDR3nt: TGTGCCAGCAGTTACAGGGATAGGGGGCACTACGAGCAGTACTTC
CDR3aa: CASSYRDRGHYEQYF

v_gene: TRBV5-1
abundance: NA
d_gene: TRBD1
j_gene: TRBJ2-1
CDR3nt: TGCGCCAGCAGCATTACCGGGACAGACTACAATGAGCAGTTCTTC
CDR3aa: CASSITGTDYNEQFF

v_gene: TRBV2
abundance: NA
d_gene: TRBD1
j_gene: TRBJ1-6
CDR3nt: TGTGCCAGCAGTGTTGGACAGGGCTCCTCACCCCTCCACTTT
CDR3aa: CASSVGQGSSPLHF

v_gene: TRBV2
abundance: NA
d_gene: NA
j_gene: TRBJ2-7
CDR3nt: TGTGCCAGCAGTGCTGGACTACATACCTACGAGCAGTACTTC
CDR3aa: CASSAGLHTYEQYF

v_gene: TRBV19
abundance: NA
d_gene: TRBD1
j_gene: TRBJ1-5
CDR3nt: TGTGCCATTTCGACAGGGAAGAGCAATCAGCCCCAGCATTTT
CDR3aa: CAISTGKSNQPQHF

v_gene: TRBV14
abundance: NA
d_gene: NA
j_gene: TRBJ2-5
CDR3nt: TGTGCCAGCAGCCAAAATTTTGCAGGGGAGACCCAGTACTTC
CDR3aa: CASSQNFAGETQYF

v_gene: TRBV6-6
abundance: NA
d_gene: NA
j_gene: TRBJ1-2
CDR3nt: TGTGCCAGCAGTTACTGGGCAGGGGCTGACTATGGCTACACCTTC
CDR3aa: CASSYWAGADYGYTF

v_gene: TRBV5-1
abundance: NA
d_gene: TRBD1
j_gene: TRBJ1-1
CDR3nt: TGCGCCAGCAGCTTGAACAGGTTTGGGACAGCGAACACTGAAGCTTTCTTT
CDR3aa: CASSLNRFGTANTEAFF

v_gene: TRBV19
abundance: NA
d_gene: NA
j_gene: TRBJ2-7
CDR3nt: TGTGCCAGTATCTCCGAGACCTACGAGCAGTACTTC
CDR3aa: CASISETYEQYF

v_gene: TRBV18
abundance: NA
d_gene: TRBD1
j_gene: TRBJ1-3
CDR3nt: TGTGCCAGCTCACCACCGACAGGGCAGAGCTCTGGAAACACCATATATTTT
CDR3aa: CASSPPTGQSSGNTIYF

v_gene: TRBV7-3
abundance: NA
d_gene: NA
j_gene: TRBJ2-5
CDR3nt: TGTGCCAGCAGCTTAAGCGGGGTAGAAGAGACCCAGTACTTC
CDR3aa: CASSLSGVEETQYF

v_gene: TRBV11-2
abundance: NA
d_gene: NA
j_gene: TRBJ2-1
CDR3nt: TGTGCCAGCAGCTACTACCCAGGAGGTTACAATGAGCAGTTCTTC
CDR3aa: CASSYYPGGYNEQFF

v_gene: TRBV5-1
abundance: NA
d_gene: TRBD1
j_gene: TRBJ1-2
CDR3nt: TGCGCCAGCAGCCCAGGGACAGGGGTCAATGGCTACACCTTC
CDR3aa: CASSPGTGVNGYTF

v_gene: TRBV6-6
abundance: NA
d_gene: TRBD1
j_gene: TRBJ2-7
CDR3nt: TGTGCCTCCGCACAAACAGGGGCCTACGAGCAGTACTTC
CDR3aa: CASAQTGAYEQYF

v_gene: TRBV28
abundance: NA
d_gene: NA
j_gene: TRBJ2-2
CDR3nt: TGTGCCAGCAGATCAAATTCAGGGTTTTCCGGGGAGCTGTTTTTT
CDR3aa: CASRSNSGFSGELFF